One TCR beta chain is described in this entry. Generated by immunoSEQ multiplex PCR, the TCRdb table keeps only in-frame clones and is missing some. The sample yields 310,000 or so clones, approximately 90% seen once. This CDR3 is built from 14 residues. This sample is drawn from a study of blood T cell repertoires in COVID-19. Study at large: Italy, Spain and the United States were the sources of the convalescent and acute COVID-19 samples. The analysed material was cDNA or gDNA that came from T cells, B-cell-depleted T cells, or PBMCs.

Allocation to cohorts depended on clinical history reported by the participants. The genes are TRBV21-1 and TRBJ2-1; the table's D call, TRBD1, was not checked against the DNA. TRBV21-1 is recorded as a pseudogene. Material for sequencing was PBMCs or T cells enriched from blood (not recorded which). This clonotype was obtained from a woman aged 40 to 55 who had recovered from COVID-19. The chain's CDR3 is CASSKIEGENEQFF. The CDR3 DNA is TGTGCCAGCAGCAAAATAGAAGGGGAAAATGAGCAGTTCTTC.